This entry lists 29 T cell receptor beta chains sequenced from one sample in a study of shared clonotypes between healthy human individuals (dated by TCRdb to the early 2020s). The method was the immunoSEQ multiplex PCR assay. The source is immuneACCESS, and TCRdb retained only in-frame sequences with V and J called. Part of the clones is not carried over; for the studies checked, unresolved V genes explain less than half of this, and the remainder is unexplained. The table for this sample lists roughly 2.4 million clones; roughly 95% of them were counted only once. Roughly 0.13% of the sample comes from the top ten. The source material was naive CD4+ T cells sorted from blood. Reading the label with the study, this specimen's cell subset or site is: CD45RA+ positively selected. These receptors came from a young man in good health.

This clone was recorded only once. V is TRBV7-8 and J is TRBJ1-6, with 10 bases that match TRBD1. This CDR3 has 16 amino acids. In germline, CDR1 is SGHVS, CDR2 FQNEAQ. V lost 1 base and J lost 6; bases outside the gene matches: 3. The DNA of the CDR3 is TGTGCCAGCAGCTTAGAGGGACAGGGGTTTAATTCACCCCTCCACTTT. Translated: CASSLEGQGFNSPLHF.

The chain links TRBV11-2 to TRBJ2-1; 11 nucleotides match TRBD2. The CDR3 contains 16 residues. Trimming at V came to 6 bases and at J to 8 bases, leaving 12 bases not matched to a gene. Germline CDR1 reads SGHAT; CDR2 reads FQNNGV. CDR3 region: CASSYTSSGRYDEQFF. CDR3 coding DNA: TGTGCCAGCAGTTACACGTCTAGCGGGAGGTACGATGAGCAGTTCTTC.

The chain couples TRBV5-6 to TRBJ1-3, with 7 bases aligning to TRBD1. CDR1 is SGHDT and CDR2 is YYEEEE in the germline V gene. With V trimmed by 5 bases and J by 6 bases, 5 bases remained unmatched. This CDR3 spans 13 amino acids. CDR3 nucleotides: TGTGCCAGCAGACTTGACAGGGCAAACACCATATATTTT. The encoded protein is CASRLDRANTIYF.

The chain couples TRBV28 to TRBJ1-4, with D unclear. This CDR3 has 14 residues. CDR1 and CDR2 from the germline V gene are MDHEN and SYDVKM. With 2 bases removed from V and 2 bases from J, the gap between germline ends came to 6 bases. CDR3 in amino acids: CASSLPGTNEKLFF. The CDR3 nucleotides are TGTGCCAGCAGTTTACCGGGGACTAATGAAAAACTGTTTTTT.

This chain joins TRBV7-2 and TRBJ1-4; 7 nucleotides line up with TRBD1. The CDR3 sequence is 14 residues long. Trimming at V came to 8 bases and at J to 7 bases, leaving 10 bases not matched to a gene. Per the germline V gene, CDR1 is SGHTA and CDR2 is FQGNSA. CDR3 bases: TGTGCCAGCGCGCGACAGGGTCAGGGTGAAAAACTGTTTTTT. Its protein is CASARQGQGEKLFF. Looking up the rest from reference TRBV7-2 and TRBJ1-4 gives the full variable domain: GAGVSQSPSNKVTEKGKDVELRCDPISGHTALYWYRQSLGQGLEFLIYFQGNSAPDKSGLPSDRFSAERTGGSVSTLTIQRTQQEDSAVYLCASARQGQGEKLFFGSGTQLSVL.

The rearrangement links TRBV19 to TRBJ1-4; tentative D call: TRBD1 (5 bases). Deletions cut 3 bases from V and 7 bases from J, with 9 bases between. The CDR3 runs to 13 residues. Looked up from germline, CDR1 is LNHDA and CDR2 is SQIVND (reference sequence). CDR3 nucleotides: TGTGCCAGTAGTATGCAGGGTGGTGAAAAACTGTTTTTT. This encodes CASSMQGGEKLFF.

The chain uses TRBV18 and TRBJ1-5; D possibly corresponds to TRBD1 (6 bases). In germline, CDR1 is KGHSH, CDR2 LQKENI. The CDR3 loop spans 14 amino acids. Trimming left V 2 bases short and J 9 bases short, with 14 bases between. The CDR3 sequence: CASSPERGQGPQHF. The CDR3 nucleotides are TGTGCCAGCTCACCAGAACGGGGGCAAGGGCCCCAGCATTTT.

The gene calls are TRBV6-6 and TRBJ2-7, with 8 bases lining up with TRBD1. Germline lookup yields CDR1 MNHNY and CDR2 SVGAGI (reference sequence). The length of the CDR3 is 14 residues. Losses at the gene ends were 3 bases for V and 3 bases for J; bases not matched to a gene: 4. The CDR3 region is CASSYSGQVYEQYF. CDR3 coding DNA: TGTGCCAGCAGTTATTCGGGACAGGTCTACGAGCAGTACTTC.

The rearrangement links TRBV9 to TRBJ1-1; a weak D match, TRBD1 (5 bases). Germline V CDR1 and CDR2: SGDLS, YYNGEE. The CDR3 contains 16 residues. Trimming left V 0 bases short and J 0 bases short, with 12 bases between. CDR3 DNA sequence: TGTGCCAGCAGCGTAGGTGAGGGGTGGATGAACACTGAAGCTTTCTTT. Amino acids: CASSVGEGWMNTEAFF. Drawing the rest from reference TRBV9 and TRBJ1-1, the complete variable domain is DSGVTQTPKHLITATGQRVTLRCSPRSGDLSVYWYQQSLDQGLQFLIQYYNGEERAKGNILERFSAQQFPDLHSELNLSSLELGDSALYFCASSVGEGWMNTEAFFGQGTRLTVV.

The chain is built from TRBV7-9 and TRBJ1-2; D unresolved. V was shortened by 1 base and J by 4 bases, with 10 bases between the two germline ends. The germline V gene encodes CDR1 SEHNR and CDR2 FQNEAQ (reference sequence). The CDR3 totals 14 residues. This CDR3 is CASSLGLGSYGYTF. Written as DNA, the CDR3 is TGTGCCAGCAGCTTAGGTTTAGGGTCCTATGGCTACACCTTC.

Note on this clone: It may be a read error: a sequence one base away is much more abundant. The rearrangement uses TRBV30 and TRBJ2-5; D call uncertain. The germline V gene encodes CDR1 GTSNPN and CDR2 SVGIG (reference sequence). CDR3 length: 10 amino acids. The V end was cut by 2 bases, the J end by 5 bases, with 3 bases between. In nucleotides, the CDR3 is TGTGCCTGGAGTCACGAGACCCAGTACTTC. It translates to CAWSHETQYF.

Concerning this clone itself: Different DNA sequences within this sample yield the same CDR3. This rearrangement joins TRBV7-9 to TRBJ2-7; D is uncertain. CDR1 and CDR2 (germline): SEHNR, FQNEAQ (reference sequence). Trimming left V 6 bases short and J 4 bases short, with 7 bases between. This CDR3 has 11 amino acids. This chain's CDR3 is CASSLEYEQYF. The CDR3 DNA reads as TGTGCCAGCAGTCTAGAGTACGAGCAGTACTTC. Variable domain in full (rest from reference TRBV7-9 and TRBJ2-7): DTGVSQNPRHKITKRGQNVTFRCDPISEHNRLYWYRQTLGQGPEFLTYFQNEAQLEKSRLLSDRFSAERPKGSFSTLEIQRTEQGDSAMYLCASSLEYEQYFGPGTRLTVT.

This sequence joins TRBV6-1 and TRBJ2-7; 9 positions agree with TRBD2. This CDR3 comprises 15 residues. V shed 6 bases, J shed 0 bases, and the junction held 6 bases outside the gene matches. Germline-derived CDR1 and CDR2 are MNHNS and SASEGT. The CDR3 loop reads CASSKTSGSSYEQYF. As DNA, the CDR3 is TGTGCCAGCAGCAAGACTAGCGGAAGCTCCTACGAGCAGTACTTC.

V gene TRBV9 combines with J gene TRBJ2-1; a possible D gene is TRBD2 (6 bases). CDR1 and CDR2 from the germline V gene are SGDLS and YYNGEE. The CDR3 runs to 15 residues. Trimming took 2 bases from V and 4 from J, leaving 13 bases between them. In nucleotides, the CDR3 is TGTGCCAGCAGCGTGGCGGGACCAAATTACAATGAGCAGTTCTTC. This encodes CASSVAGPNYNEQFF.

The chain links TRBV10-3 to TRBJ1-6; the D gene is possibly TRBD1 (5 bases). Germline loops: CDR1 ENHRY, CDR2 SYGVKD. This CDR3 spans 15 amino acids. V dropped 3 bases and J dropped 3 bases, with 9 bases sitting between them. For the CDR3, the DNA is TGTGCCATCAGTGATCTGGGGGGCTATAATTCACCCCTCCACTTT. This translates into CAISDLGGYNSPLHF.

DNA for the CDR3: TGTGCCAGCAGCGACAGTATGGAGTACGAGCAGTACTTC. This translates into CASSDSMEYEQYF. The J gene is TRBJ2-7, the V gene TRBV6-6; the D gene is possibly TRBD1 (5 bases). Germline loops: CDR1 MNHNY, CDR2 SVGAGI (reference sequence). The CDR3 is 13 amino acids. Trimming cost V 6 bases and J 4 bases, with 13 bases left between them.

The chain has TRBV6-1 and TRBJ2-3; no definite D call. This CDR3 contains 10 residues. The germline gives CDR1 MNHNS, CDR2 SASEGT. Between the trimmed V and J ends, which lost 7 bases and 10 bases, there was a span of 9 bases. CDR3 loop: CASKSEAQYF. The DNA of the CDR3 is TGTGCCAGCAAGAGTGAGGCGCAGTATTTT.

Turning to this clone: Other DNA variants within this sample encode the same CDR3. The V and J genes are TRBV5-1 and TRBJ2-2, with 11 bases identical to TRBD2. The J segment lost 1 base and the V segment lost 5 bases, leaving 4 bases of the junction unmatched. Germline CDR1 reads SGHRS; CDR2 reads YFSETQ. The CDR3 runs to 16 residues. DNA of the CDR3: TGCGCCAGCAGTACTACTAGCGGGGGGAACACCGGGGAGCTGTTTTTT. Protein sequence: CASSTTSGGNTGELFF. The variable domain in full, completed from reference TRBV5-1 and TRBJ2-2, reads KAGVTQTPRYLIKTRGQQVTLSCSPISGHRSVSWYQQTPGQGLQFLFEYFSETQRNKGNFPGRFSGRQFSNSRSEMNVSTLELGDSALYLCASSTTSGGNTGELFFGEGSRLTVL.

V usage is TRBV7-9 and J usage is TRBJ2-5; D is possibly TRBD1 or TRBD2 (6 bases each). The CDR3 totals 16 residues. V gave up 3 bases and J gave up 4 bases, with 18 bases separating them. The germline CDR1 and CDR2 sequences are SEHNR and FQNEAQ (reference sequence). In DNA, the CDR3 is TGTGCCAGCAGCTTTCTTATCGGGGGCCGGGGAGAGACCCAGTACTTC. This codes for CASSFLIGGRGETQYF.

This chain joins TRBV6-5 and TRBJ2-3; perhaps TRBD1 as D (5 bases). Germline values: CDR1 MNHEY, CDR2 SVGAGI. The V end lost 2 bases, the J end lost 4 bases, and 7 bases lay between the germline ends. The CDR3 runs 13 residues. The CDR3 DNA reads TGTGCCAGCAGTTACACCAGGGCAGATACGCAGTATTTT. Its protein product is CASSYTRADTQYF.

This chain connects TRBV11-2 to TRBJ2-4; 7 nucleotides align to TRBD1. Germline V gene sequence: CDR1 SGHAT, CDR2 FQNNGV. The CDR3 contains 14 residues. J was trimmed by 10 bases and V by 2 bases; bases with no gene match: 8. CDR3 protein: CASSLNEGAQIQYF. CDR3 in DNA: TGTGCCAGCAGCTTAAATGAGGGGGCGCAAATTCAGTACTTC. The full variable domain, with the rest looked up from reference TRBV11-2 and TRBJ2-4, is EAGVAQSPRYKIIEKRQSVAFWCNPISGHATLYWYQQILGQGPKLLIQFQNNGVVDDSQLPKDRFSAERLKGVDSTLKIQPAKLEDSAVYLCASSLNEGAQIQYFGAGTRLSVL.

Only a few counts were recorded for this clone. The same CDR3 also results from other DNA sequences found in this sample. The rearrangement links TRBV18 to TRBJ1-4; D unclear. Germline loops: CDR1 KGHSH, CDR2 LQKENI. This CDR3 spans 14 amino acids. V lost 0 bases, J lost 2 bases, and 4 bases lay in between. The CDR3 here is CASSPPGTNEKLFF. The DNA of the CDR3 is TGTGCCAGCTCACCACCGGGCACTAATGAAAAACTGTTTTTT.

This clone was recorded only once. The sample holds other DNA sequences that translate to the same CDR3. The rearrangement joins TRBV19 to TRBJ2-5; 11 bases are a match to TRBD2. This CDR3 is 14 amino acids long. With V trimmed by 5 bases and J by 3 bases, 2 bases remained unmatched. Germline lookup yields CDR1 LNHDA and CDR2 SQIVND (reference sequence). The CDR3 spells CASSVLAGEETQYF. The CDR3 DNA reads TGTGCCAGTAGTGTACTAGCGGGGGAAGAGACCCAGTACTTC.

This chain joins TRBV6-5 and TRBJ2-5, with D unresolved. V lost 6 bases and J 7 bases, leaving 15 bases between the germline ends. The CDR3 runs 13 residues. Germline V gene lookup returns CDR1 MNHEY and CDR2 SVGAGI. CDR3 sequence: CASRNSDPWTQYF. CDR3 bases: TGTGCCAGCAGAAACTCGGATCCTTGGACCCAGTACTTC.

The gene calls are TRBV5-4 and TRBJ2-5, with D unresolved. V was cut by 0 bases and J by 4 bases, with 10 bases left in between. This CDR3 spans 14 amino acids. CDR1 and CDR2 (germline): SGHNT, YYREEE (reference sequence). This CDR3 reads CASSLGPLGETQYF. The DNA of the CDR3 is TGTGCCAGCAGCTTGGGGCCGCTAGGAGAGACCCAGTACTTC.

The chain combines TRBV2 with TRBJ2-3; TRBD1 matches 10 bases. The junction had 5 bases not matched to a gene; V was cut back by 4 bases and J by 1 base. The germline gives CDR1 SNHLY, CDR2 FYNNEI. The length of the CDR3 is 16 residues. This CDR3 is CASSVTGTGGTDTQYF. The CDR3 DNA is TGTGCCAGCAGTGTCACCGGGACAGGGGGCACAGATACGCAGTATTTT. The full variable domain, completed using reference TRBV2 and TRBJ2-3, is EPEVTQTPSHQVTQMGQEVILRCVPISNHLYFYWYRQILGQKVEFLVSFYNNEISEKSEIFDDQFSVERPDGSNFTLKIRSTKLEDSAMYFCASSVTGTGGTDTQYFGPGTRLTVL.

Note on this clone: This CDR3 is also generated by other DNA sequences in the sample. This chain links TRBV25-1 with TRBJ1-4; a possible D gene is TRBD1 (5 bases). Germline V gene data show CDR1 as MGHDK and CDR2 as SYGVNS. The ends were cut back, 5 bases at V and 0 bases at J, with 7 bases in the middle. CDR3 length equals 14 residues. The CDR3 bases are TGTGCCAGCAGTCCGACAGCAACTAATGAAAAACTGTTTTTT. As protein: CASSPTATNEKLFF.

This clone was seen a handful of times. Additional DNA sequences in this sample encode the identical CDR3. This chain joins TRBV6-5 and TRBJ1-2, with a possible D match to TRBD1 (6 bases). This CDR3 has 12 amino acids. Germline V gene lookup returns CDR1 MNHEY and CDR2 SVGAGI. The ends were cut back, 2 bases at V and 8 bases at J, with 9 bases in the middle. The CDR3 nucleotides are TGTGCCAGCAGTTACCGGGGGCAAGGCTACACCTTC. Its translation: CASSYRGQGYTF.

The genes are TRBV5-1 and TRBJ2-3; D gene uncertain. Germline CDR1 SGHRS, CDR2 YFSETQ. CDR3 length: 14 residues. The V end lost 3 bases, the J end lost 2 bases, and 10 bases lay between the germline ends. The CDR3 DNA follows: TGCGCCAGCAGCTATGGCGCCACCACAGATACGCAGTATTTT. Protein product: CASSYGATTDTQYF.